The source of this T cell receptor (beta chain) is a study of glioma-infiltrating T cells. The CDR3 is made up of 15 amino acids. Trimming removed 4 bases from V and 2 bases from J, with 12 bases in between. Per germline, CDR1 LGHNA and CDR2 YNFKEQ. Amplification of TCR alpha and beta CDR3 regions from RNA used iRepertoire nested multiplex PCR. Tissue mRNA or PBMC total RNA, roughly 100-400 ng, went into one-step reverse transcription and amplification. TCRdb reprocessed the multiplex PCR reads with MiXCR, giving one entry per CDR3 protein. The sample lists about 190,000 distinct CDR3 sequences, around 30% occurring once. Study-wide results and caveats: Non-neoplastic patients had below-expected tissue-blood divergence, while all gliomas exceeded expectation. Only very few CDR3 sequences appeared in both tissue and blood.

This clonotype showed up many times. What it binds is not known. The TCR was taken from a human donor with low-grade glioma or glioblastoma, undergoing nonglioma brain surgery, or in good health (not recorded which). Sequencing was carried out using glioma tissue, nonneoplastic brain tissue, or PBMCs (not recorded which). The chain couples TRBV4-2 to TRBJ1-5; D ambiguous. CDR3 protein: CASSRGTEGNQPQHF. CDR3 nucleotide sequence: TGTGCCAGCAGCCGCGGAACAGAAGGCAATCAGCCCCAGCATTTT.